This T cell receptor beta chain was recovered during a study of T cells in Graves' hyperthyroidism and ophthalmopathy. Whole-study findings and limits: From stable hyperthyroidism, ophthalmopathy was separated by a 13 V-J model.

Amplification of TCR beta CDR3 regions used RNA as the template. A set of HTBI primers served as the primers for a first-round RT-PCR of the TCR CDR3. Each CDR3 protein is one row after TCRdb ran MiXCR on the multiplex PCR reads. The sample lists hundreds of thousands of distinct CDR3 sequences; 40% to 55% were seen once. With 6 bases removed from V and 7 bases from J, the gap between germline ends came to 18 bases. The CDR3 is 14 residues long. Germline V gene data show CDR1 as SNHLY and CDR2 as FYNNEI. This clonotype was found once. Its specificity is unknown. Given a much more abundant clone one base away, this may be a read error.

The sequenced sample was peripheral blood or thyroid tissue (not recorded which). The chain is built from TRBV2 and TRBJ2-5; tentatively, D is TRBD1 (7 bases). This TCR was sampled from an adult man with Graves' disease, either hyperthyroidism or ophthalmopathy (not recorded which). The CDR3 reads CASSAGGTVGTQYF. Written as DNA, the CDR3 is TGTGCCAGCAGCGCCGGAGGGACAGTTGGGACCCAGTACTTC.